The rows below give T cell receptor beta chains drawn from one sample of a study of blood T cell repertoires in COVID-19. Profiled with immunoSEQ multiplex PCR; TCRdb holds only in-frame clones, not every one. The data show about 320,000 clones, 88% seen once. Sequencing used peripheral blood. Every receptor here comes from a woman in her 30s with COVID-19, enrolled during active disease. Each CDR3 is given with its conserved first and last residue. A D gene is named only where the DNA matches it firmly. Expanded clones are given a class, and other clones once, few, many or no size at all.

>-|-|TRBV7-6|TRBJ1-6
CASSSRGMEGRHSPLHF
TGTGCCAGCAGCTCGCGGGGGATGGAGGGCCGACATTCACCCCTCCACTTT
>-|-|TRBV6-5|TRBJ1-2
CASSTGGRVYGYTF
TGTGCCAGCAGCACCGGGGGGAGGGTATATGGCTACACCTTC
>-|-|TRBV6-6|TRBJ1-1
CASSYSSGGTEAFF
TGTGCCAGCAGTTACTCGAGTGGGGGGACTGAAGCTTTCTTT
>-|-|TRBV15|TRBJ1-2
CATSILRGNGYTF
TGTGCCACCAGCATCCTTAGGGGAAATGGCTACACCTTC
>-|-|TRBV5-1|TRBJ2-2
CASSSGGRFTGELFF
TGCGCCAGCAGCTCGGGGGGCCGATTCACCGGGGAGCTGTTTTTT
>-|-|TRBV3-1/TRBV3-2|TRBJ1-2
CASSQESLGAFGGYTF
TGTGCCAGCAGCCAAGAATCTCTGGGGGCCTTTGGGGGCTACACCTTC
>-|TRBD2|TRBV2|TRBJ2-5
CASRPGLAGETQYF
TGTGCCAGCAGGCCGGGACTAGCGGGGGAGACCCAGTACTTC
>-|TRBD2|TRBV6-1|TRBJ2-1
CASSESFPPGTSSYNEQFF
TGTGCCAGCAGTGAAAGTTTCCCGCCCGGGACTAGCTCCTACAATGAGCAGTTCTTC
>-|TRBD1|TRBV5-1|TRBJ1-1
CASSSGQANTEAFF
TGCGCCAGCAGCTCGGGACAGGCGAACACTGAAGCTTTCTTT
>once|-|TRBV11-3|TRBJ1-2
CASSPGQTEGYTF
TGTGCCAGCAGCCCTGGACAGACAGAGGGCTACACCTTC
>-|-|TRBV9|TRBJ1-1
CASSPTGNAEAFF
TGTGCCAGCAGCCCAACTGGTAACGCTGAAGCTTTCTTT
>-|TRBD1|TRBV3-1/TRBV3-2|TRBJ1-2
CASSQTMAGGDSVYGYTF
TGTGCCAGCAGCCAGACCATGGCAGGGGGCGATTCTGTCTATGGCTACACCTTC
>-|-|TRBV28|TRBJ1-1
CASRTGNTEAFF
TGTGCCAGCAGGACAGGGAACACTGAAGCTTTCTTT
>-|-|TRBV5-4|TRBJ1-2
CASNRETANYGYTF
TGTGCCAGCAATAGGGAGACCGCTAACTATGGCTACACCTTC
>-|-|TRBV2|TRBJ2-1
CASRVAQGYYNEQFF
TGTGCCAGCAGGGTAGCTCAGGGTTACTACAATGAGCAGTTCTTC
>-|-|TRBV7-3|TRBJ1-2
CASSPQAGSNYGYTF
TGTGCCAGCAGCCCTCAGGCGGGCAGTAACTATGGCTACACCTTC
>-|TRBD1|TRBV23-1|TRBJ1-5
CASTQKGAQNTTYSNQPQHF
TGCGCCAGCACTCAAAAGGGGGCCCAAAACACGACATATAGCAATCAGCCCCAGCATTTT
>-|-|TRBV6-2/TRBV6-3|TRBJ2-3
CASSPTGSSTDTQYF
TGTGCCAGCAGTCCCACAGGGTCTAGCACAGATACGCAGTATTTT
>-|TRBD1|TRBV14|TRBJ2-2
CASSQGQGRKTGELFF
TGTGCCAGCAGCCAAGGACAGGGCAGGAAAACCGGGGAGCTGTTTTTT
>-|-|TRBV5-1|TRBJ1-2
CASKTGSWGYTF
TGCGCCAGCAAAACAGGGTCTTGGGGCTACACCTTC
>few|-|TRBV27|TRBJ1-2
CASSLEGRGNYGYTF
TGTGCCAGCAGTTTAGAGGGTCGCGGTAACTATGGCTACACCTTC
>-|-|TRBV5-6|TRBJ1-5
CASSFGGVNQPQHF
TGTGCCAGCAGCTTCGGTGGAGTGAATCAGCCCCAGCATTTT
>-|TRBD2|TRBV5-6|TRBJ2-5
CASSLAGLQETQYF
TGTGCCAGCAGCCTAGCGGGGCTACAAGAGACCCAGTACTTC
>-|TRBD1|TRBV9|TRBJ1-2
CASSGGGQGARDGYTF
TGTGCCAGCAGCGGAGGGGGACAGGGGGCGAGGGATGGCTACACCTTC
>-|TRBD1|TRBV6-5|TRBJ1-5
CASSSRRTGPFKPQHF
TGTGCCAGCAGTTCGAGGCGGACAGGCCCATTCAAGCCCCAGCATTTT
>-|TRBD1|TRBV20-1|TRBJ2-4
CSASSPGGVAKNIQYF
TGCAGTGCTAGTTCACCAGGGGGAGTAGCCAAAAACATTCAGTACTTC
>-|-|TRBV11-3|TRBJ2-2
CASSLQGGTGELFF
TGTGCCAGCAGCTTGCAGGGGGGCACCGGGGAGCTGTTTTTT
>-|TRBD1|TRBV3-1/TRBV3-2|TRBJ2-2
CASSQGGGTGTGELFF
TGTGCCAGCAGCCAAGGTGGAGGGACAGGCACCGGGGAGCTGTTTTTT
>-|-|TRBV5-4|TRBJ2-2
CASSPDLSGELFF
TGTGCCAGCAGCCCGGACTTGTCCGGGGAGCTGTTTTTT
>-|-|TRBV5-1|TRBJ2-3
CASSLNGGVQGSLDTQYF
TGCGCCAGCAGCTTGAACGGCGGAGTTCAGGGAAGTTTAGATACGCAGTATTTT
>-|TRBD2|TRBV6-2/TRBV6-3|TRBJ2-3
CASSYSAGVPTDTQYF
TGTGCCAGCAGTTACTCAGCGGGGGTCCCTACAGATACGCAGTATTTT
>-|TRBD2|TRBV19|TRBJ2-5
CASSMIGGETQYF
TGTGCCAGTAGTATGATCGGGGGGGAGACCCAGTACTTC
>-|-|TRBV20-1|TRBJ2-1
CSANGVNEQFF
TGCAGTGCAAACGGGGTCAATGAGCAGTTCTTC
>-|-|TRBV4-1|TRBJ2-1
CASSQDQGSSYNEQFF
TGCGCCAGCAGCCAAGATCAGGGTAGCTCCTACAATGAGCAGTTCTTC
>-|TRBD1|TRBV30|TRBJ1-5
CAWTDRANQPQHF
TGTGCCTGGACGGACAGGGCCAATCAGCCCCAGCATTTT
>-|-|TRBV2|TRBJ2-3
CASRRGGLRTDTQYF
TGTGCCAGCAGGAGAGGGGGACTACGCACAGATACGCAGTATTTT
>-|-|TRBV19|TRBJ2-2
CASSIWATGELFF
TGTGCCAGTAGTATATGGGCGACCGGGGAGCTGTTTTTT
>-|-|TRBV7-2|TRBJ1-5
CASSLAGGNQPQHF
TGTGCCAGCAGCTTAGCAGGGGGCAATCAGCCCCAGCATTTT
>few|TRBD1|TRBV11-2|TRBJ1-1
CASSLDLATGKEEAFF
TGTGCCAGCAGCTTAGATCTCGCGACAGGGAAAGAAGAAGCTTTCTTT
>-|-|TRBV5-6|TRBJ2-2
CASSPDFGNTGELFF
TGTGCCAGCAGCCCTGACTTTGGGAACACCGGGGAGCTGTTTTTT
>-|-|TRBV7-2|TRBJ1-1
CASSLTRTAGFTEAFF
TGTGCCAGCAGCTTAACCCGGACAGCCGGATTCACTGAAGCTTTCTTT
>-|TRBD2|TRBV5-1|TRBJ2-3
CASSLLAGVDTQYF
TGCGCCAGCAGCTTATTAGCGGGGGTAGATACGCAGTATTTT
>-|-|TRBV4-1|TRBJ1-2
CASSQDPGGGYTF
TGCGCCAGCAGCCAAGATCCGGGTGGTGGCTACACCTTC
>-|TRBD1|TRBV27|TRBJ2-3
CASSPRGPYTDTQYF
TGTGCCAGCAGTCCCAGGGGGCCTTACACAGATACGCAGTATTTT
>once|TRBD2|TRBV2|TRBJ2-3
CASKSGASTDTQYF
TGTGCCAGCAAAAGCGGGGCGAGCACAGATACGCAGTATTTT
>once|-|TRBV19|TRBJ2-7
CASSPGGALGYEQYF
TGTGCCAGTAGTCCCGGTGGAGCCCTGGGCTACGAGCAGTACTTC
>once|-|TRBV5-1|TRBJ1-2
CASSEGIWYGYTF
TGCGCCAGCAGCGAGGGTATTTGGTATGGCTACACCTTC